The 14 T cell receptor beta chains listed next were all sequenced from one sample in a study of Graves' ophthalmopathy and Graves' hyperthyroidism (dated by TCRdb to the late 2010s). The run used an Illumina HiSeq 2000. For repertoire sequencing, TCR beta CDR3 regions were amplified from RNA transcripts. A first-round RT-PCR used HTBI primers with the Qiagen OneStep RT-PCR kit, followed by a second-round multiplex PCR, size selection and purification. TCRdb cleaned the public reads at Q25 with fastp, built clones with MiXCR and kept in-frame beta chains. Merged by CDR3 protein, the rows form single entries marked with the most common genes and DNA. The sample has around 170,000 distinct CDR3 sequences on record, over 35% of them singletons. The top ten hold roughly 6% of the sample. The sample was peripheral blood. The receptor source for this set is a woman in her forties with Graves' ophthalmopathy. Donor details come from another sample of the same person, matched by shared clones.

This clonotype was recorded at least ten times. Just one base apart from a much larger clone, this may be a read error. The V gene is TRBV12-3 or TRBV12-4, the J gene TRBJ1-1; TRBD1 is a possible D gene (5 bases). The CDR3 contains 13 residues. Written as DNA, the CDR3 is TGTGCCACCGAAAAACCCGGGGCCACTGAATCTTTCTTT. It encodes CATEKPGATESFF.

The CDR3: CASSRQGGVGNTIYF. The CDR3, as DNA: TGTGCCAGCAGTAGACAGGGTGGTGTTGGAAACACCATATATTTT. This chain uses TRBV28 with TRBJ1-3; 7 nucleotides match TRBD1. Germline-derived CDR1 and CDR2 are MDHEN and SYDVKM. This CDR3 has 15 residues. Unmatched junction bases numbered 7, after V lost 5 bases and J lost 3 bases.

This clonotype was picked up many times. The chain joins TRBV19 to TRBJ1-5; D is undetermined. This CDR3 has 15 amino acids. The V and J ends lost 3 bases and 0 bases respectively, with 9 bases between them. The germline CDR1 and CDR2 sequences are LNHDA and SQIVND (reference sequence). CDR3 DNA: TGTGCCAGTAGTATGGCCTCCCATAGCAATCAGCCCCAGCATTTT. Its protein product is CASSMASHSNQPQHF.

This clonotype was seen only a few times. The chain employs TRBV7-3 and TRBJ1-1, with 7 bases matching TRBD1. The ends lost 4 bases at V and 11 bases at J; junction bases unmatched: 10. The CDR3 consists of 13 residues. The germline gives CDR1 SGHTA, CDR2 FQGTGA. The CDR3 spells CASSSRQGEKAFF. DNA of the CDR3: TGTGCCAGCAGCTCCCGACAGGGTGAGAAGGCTTTCTTT.

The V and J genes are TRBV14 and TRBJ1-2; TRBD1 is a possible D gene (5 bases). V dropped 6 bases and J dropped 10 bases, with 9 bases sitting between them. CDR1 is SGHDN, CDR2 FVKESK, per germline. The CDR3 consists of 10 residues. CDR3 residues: CASSRQYYTF. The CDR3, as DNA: TGTGCCAGCAGTCGACAGTACTACACCTTC. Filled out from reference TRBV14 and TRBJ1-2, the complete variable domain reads EAGVTQFPSHSVIEKGQTVTLRCDPISGHDNLYWYRRVMGKEIKFLLHFVKESKQDESGMPNNRFLAERTGGTYSTLKVQPAELEDSGVYFCASSRQYYTFGSGTRLTVV.

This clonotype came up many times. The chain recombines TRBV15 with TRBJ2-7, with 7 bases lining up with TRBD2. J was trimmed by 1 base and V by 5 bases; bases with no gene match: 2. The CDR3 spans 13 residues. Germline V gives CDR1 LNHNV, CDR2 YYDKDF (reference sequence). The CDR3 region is CATSGGLSYEQYF. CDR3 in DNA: TGTGCCACCAGCGGGGGACTATCCTACGAGCAGTACTTC.

CDR3 residues: CSVPVSYGYTF. DNA for the CDR3: TGCAGCGTACCGGTCTCCTATGGCTACACCTTC. This chain uses TRBV29-1 with TRBJ1-2; the D is unclear. V was cut by 6 bases and J by 4 bases, with 9 bases left in between. The CDR3 is made up of 11 amino acids. The germline V gene has CDR1 SQVTM and CDR2 ANQGSEA.

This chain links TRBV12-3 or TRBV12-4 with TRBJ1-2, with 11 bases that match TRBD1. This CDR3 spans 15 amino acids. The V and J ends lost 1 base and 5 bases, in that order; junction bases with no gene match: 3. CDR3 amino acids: CASSLDRDRGYGYTF. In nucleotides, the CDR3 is TGTGCCAGCAGTTTAGACCGGGACAGGGGGTATGGCTACACCTTC.

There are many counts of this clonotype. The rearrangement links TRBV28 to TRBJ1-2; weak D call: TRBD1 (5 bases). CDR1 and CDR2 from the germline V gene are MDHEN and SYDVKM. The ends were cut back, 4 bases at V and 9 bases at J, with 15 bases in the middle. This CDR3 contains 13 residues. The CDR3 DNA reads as TGTGCCAGCAGTTCCTCCGGGGCTCCAAGCTACACCTTC. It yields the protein CASSSSGAPSYTF.

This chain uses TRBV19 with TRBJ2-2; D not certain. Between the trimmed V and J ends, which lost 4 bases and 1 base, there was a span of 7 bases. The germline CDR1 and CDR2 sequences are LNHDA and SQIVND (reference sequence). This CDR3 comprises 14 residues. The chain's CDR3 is CASSRTVNTGELFF. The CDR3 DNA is TGTGCCAGTAGTAGGACGGTGAACACCGGGGAGCTGTTTTTT. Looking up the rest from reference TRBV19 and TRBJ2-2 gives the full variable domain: DGGITQSPKYLFRKEGQNVTLSCEQNLNHDAMYWYRQDPGQGLRLIYYSQIVNDFQKGDIAEGYSVSREKKESFPLTVTSAQKNPTAFYLCASSRTVNTGELFFGEGSRLTVL.

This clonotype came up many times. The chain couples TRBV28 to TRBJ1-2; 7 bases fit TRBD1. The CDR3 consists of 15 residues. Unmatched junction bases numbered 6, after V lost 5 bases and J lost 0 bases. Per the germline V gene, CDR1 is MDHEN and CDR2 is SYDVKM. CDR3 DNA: TGTGCCAGCAGTCCCCGGGGGACAGCTAACTATGGCTACACCTTC. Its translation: CASSPRGTANYGYTF.

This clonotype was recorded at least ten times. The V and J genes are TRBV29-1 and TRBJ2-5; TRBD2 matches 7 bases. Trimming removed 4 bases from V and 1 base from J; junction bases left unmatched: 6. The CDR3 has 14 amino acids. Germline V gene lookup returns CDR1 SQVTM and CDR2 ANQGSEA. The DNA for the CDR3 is TGCAGCGTTGCCAGCGGGAACGGCCAAGAGACCCAGTACTTC. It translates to CSVASGNGQETQYF.

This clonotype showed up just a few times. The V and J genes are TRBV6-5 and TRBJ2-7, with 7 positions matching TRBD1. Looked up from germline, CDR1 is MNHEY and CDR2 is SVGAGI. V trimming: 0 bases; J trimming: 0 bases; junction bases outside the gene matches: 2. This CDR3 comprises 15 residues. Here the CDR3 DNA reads TGTGCCAGCAGTTACTCCGGGGACAGCTCCTACGAGCAGTACTTC. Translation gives CASSYSGDSSYEQYF.

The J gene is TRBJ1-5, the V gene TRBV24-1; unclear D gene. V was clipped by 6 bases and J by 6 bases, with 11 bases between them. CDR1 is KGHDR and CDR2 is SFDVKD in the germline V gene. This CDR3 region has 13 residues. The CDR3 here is CATSLGSVQPQHF. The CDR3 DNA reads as TGTGCCACCAGTTTAGGGTCTGTTCAGCCCCAGCATTTT.